The clone carrying this TCR beta chain was seen a handful of times. Its antigen is unidentified. These data belong to a study of beta chain features in type 1 diabetes. Per donor, one heparinised blood draw averaged approximately 120 mL. By way of CD45RO/CCR7/CD25/CD127/CD95/CD27, the CD4+ regulatory, stem cell-like memory, central memory and naive cells were sorted. Sorted populations all had greater than 95% purity. Of the isolated RNA, all was reverse transcribed, and so the sequenced material was expressed TCRB transcripts. This table comes from immunoSEQ multiplex PCR, and its TCRdb copy is limited to in-frame clones, with some not included. Of a few hundred thousand clones in the sample, over 9.5% were seen once. Study conclusions and caveats: In the patient group, naive, central memory and Treg TCRB repertoires seemed more alike than in the healthy donor group.

The CDR3 is made up of 14 amino acids. Trimming pared 0 bases from V and 4 bases from J, leaving 8 bases between. Looked up from germline, CDR1 is SGHNT and CDR2 is YYREEE (reference sequence). The source material was naive CD4+ T cells from blood. The chain uses TRBV5-4 and TRBJ1-5; D is unresolved. This receptor was taken from a man in his late teens or twenties in good health. In nucleotides, the CDR3 is TGTGCCAGCAGCTTGGACCAGAATAATCAGCCCCAGCATTTT. Its translation is CASSLDQNNQPQHF.